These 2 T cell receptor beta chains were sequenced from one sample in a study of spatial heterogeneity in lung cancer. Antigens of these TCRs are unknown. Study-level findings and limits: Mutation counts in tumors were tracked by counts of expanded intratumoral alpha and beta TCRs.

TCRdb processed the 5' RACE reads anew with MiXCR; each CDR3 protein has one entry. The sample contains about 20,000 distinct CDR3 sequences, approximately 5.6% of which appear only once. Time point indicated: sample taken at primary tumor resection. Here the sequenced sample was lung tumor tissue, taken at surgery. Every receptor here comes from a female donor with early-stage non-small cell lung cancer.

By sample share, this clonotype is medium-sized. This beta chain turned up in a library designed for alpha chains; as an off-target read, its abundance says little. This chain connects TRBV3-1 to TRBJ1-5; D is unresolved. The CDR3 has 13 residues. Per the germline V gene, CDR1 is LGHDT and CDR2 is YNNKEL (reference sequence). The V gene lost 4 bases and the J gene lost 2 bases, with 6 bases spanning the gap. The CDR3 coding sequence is TGTGCCAGCAGCCCCGGAGGCAATCAGCCCCAGCATTTT. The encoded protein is CASSPGGNQPQHF.

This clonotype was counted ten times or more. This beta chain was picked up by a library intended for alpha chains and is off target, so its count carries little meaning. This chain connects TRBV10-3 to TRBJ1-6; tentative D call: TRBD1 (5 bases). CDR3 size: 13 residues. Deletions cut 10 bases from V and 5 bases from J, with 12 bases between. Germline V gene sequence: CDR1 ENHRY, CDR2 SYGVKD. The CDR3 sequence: CATADNDNSPLHF. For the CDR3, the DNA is TGTGCCACTGCGGACAACGATAATTCACCCCTCCACTTT.